The 27 T cell receptor beta chains given below trace back to one sample, sequenced in a study of blood T cell repertoires in COVID-19. Here immunoSEQ multiplex PCR was the method, and the copy in TCRdb shows in-frame clones only, minus some. The sample includes 200,000 to 300,000 clones, around 85% of them seen just once. Sequencing was done on a sample of peripheral blood. All receptors derive from an older man with acute or convalescent COVID-19.

This clone was counted a single time. This rearrangement joins TRBV6-8 to TRBJ2-7; D gene unclear. The CDR3 sequence is 12 residues long. Germline V gene data show CDR1 as MNHGY and CDR2 as SAAAGT. V lost 5 bases to trimming and J lost 2 bases, with 7 bases between them. The CDR3 sequence: CASSGLAYEQYF. CDR3 coding DNA: TGTGCCAGCAGTGGCCTGGCCTACGAGCAGTACTTC.

The chain joins TRBV18 to TRBJ1-2; 11 bases align to TRBD1. The CDR3 has 15 amino acids. Germline V gene sequence: CDR1 KGHSH, CDR2 LQKENI. V was clipped by 3 bases and J by 6 bases; unmatched bases: 6. DNA for the CDR3: TGTGCCAGCTCACCGGCTGGACAGGGGGCAAATGGCTACACCTTC. Translating gives CASSPAGQGANGYTF.

The chain has TRBV7-6 and TRBJ1-6; D is undetermined. V lost 2 bases and J 8 bases, leaving 13 bases between the germline ends. Germline V gene lookup returns CDR1 SGHVS and CDR2 FNYEAQ. The CDR3 length is 15 residues. CDR3 sequence (DNA): TGTGCCAGCAGCTTACGAGGCGCCGCGGATTCACCCCTCCACTTT. Amino acid sequence: CASSLRGAADSPLHF. The variable domain in full, completed from reference TRBV7-6 and TRBJ1-6, reads GAGVSQSPRYKVTKRGQDVALRCDPISGHVSLYWYRQALGQGPEFLTYFNYEAQQDKSGLPNDRFSAERPEGSISTLTIQRTEQRDSAMYRCASSLRGAADSPLHFGNGTRLTVT.

This chain links TRBV28 with TRBJ1-3; 9 nucleotides agree with TRBD1. CDR3 length equals 14 residues. V shed 10 bases and J 2 bases; nucleotides not matched to a gene: 6. Per germline, CDR1 MDHEN and CDR2 SYDVKM. In DNA, the CDR3 is TGTGCCATCCAACAGGGGGCAGCTGGAAACACCATATATTTT. It codes for CAIQQGAAGNTIYF.

The chain links TRBV5-6 to TRBJ1-4, with 11 bases lining up with TRBD1. Germline CDR1 and CDR2: SGHDT and YYEEEE. Losses at the gene ends were 4 bases for V and 7 bases for J; bases not matched to a gene: 6. The CDR3 runs 15 residues. CDR3 residues: CASSPSGTGGEKLFF. CDR3 nucleotide sequence: TGTGCCAGCAGCCCCTCCGGGACAGGGGGTGAAAAACTGTTTTTT.

The chain recombines TRBV19 with TRBJ2-7; 12 positions match TRBD2. Germline lookup yields CDR1 LNHDA and CDR2 SQIVND (reference sequence). The CDR3 covers 17 residues. The trim removed 6 bases at V and 4 bases at J, leaving 13 bases unmatched. The CDR3 DNA follows: TGTGCCAGTAGCGTCACTAGCGGGGGGTTAGCCCCGTACGAGCAGTACTTC. It specifies CASSVTSGGLAPYEQYF. Filled out from reference TRBV19 and TRBJ2-7, the complete variable domain reads DGGITQSPKYLFRKEGQNVTLSCEQNLNHDAMYWYRQDPGQGLRLIYYSQIVNDFQKGDIAEGYSVSREKKESFPLTVTSAQKNPTAFYLCASSVTSGGLAPYEQYFGPGTRLTVT.

To note about this clone: The same CDR3 can be traced to other DNA sequences in this sample. The chain combines TRBV18 with TRBJ1-1; TRBD1 might be the D (5 bases). This CDR3 spans 13 amino acids. With 3 bases removed from V and 1 base from J, the gap between germline ends came to 6 bases. Germline CDR1 is KGHSH and CDR2 is LQKENI. CDR3 in DNA: TGTGCCAGCTCACCGCAGGGGAACACTGAAGCTTTCTTT. Protein: CASSPQGNTEAFF.

The V gene is TRBV2, the J gene TRBJ1-3; TRBD1 agrees at 10 bases. This CDR3 is built from 15 residues. Germline loops: CDR1 SNHLY, CDR2 FYNNEI. V shed 6 bases and J 3 bases; nucleotides not matched to a gene: 5. CDR3 protein: CASRVDRGHGNTIYF. The CDR3 DNA reads as TGTGCCAGCAGGGTAGACAGGGGGCATGGAAACACCATATATTTT.

The chain joins TRBV28 to TRBJ1-2; the match to TRBD1 covers 8 bases. Germline V gene data show CDR1 as MDHEN and CDR2 as SYDVKM. The CDR3 contains 14 residues. V was pared by 3 bases and J by 7 bases, with 7 bases of the junction left unmatched. The DNA for the CDR3 is TGTGCCAGCAGTTTGAGACAGGGGTTCGTTGGCTACACCTTC. As protein: CASSLRQGFVGYTF.

This clone was seen just once. V usage is TRBV10-3 and J usage is TRBJ1-2; D gene unclear. The CDR3 sequence is 17 residues long. V gave up 3 bases and J gave up 0 bases, with 17 bases separating them. From germline, CDR1 is ENHRY and CDR2 SYGVKD. CDR3 bases: TGTGCCATCAGTGAAACGAGAGGGTCTCTAGCTAACTATGGCTACACCTTC. Translating it yields CAISETRGSLANYGYTF.

The sample holds one count of this clone. The chain employs TRBV7-6 and TRBJ1-3; D possibly corresponds to TRBD1 (6 bases). V was trimmed by 4 bases and J by 0 bases, leaving 13 bases between them. The germline CDR1 and CDR2 sequences are SGHVS and FNYEAQ. This CDR3 contains 16 residues. CDR3 DNA sequence: TGTGCCAGCAGCTCCGGACAGCGATACTCTGGAAACACCATATATTTT. Its translation: CASSSGQRYSGNTIYF.

CDR3 loop: CSGRGGSTEAFF. The CDR3 DNA sequence: TGCAGCGGCAGAGGTGGGTCTACTGAAGCTTTCTTT. The rearrangement joins TRBV29-1 to TRBJ1-1, with D unresolved. The ends were cut back, 7 bases at V and 5 bases at J, with 14 bases in the middle. CDR3 size: 12 residues. CDR1 and CDR2 from the germline V gene are SQVTM and ANQGSEA.

This chain joins TRBV5-6 and TRBJ1-1; 7 nucleotides agree with TRBD1. The ends lost 4 bases at V and 4 bases at J; junction bases unmatched: 4. In germline, CDR1 is SGHDT, CDR2 YYEEEE. The CDR3 sequence is 13 residues long. Here the CDR3 reads CASSKQGITEAFF. DNA for the CDR3: TGTGCCAGCAGCAAACAGGGGATCACTGAAGCTTTCTTT.

The chain combines TRBV19 with TRBJ1-1, with no clear D. Trimming removed 3 bases at V and 5 bases at J, with 13 bases between. Germline V gene data show CDR1 as LNHDA and CDR2 as SQIVND (reference sequence). The CDR3 has 14 residues. DNA for the CDR3: TGTGCCAGTAGTATGGAGGGCTGGTGGACTGAAGCTTTCTTT. Its protein is CASSMEGWWTEAFF.

The rearrangement joins TRBV21-1 to TRBJ1-1; the D call of TRBD1 is as the table states it, not checked on the DNA. TRBV21-1 is shown as a pseudogene. The CDR3 runs 16 residues. CDR3 DNA sequence: TGTGCCAGCAGCACTCCCTGCAGGCCCCTAAACACTGAAGCTTTCTTT. It is translated as CASSTPCRPLNTEAFF.

J is TRBJ1-3 and V is TRBV5-1, with D tentatively TRBD1 (5 bases). Trimming took 0 bases from V and 0 from J, leaving 10 bases between them. Germline CDR1 SGHRS, CDR2 YFSETQ. The CDR3 is 16 residues long. CDR3 amino acids: CASSLAPGLSGNTIYF. DNA of the CDR3: TGCGCCAGCAGCTTGGCCCCAGGGCTCTCTGGAAACACCATATATTTT.

The chain employs TRBV29-1 and TRBJ2-7; possible D gene TRBD2, 6 bases. Germline CDR1 is SQVTM and CDR2 is ANQGSEA. V was cut by 6 bases and J by 4 bases, with 13 bases left in between. The CDR3 runs 12 residues. The DNA for the CDR3 is TGCAGCGTCGAGACTAGGGGATACGAGCAGTACTTC. Amino acid sequence: CSVETRGYEQYF.

Only one count was recorded for this clone. This chain joins TRBV19 and TRBJ2-1, with 16 bases that match TRBD2. The CDR3 extends over 20 amino acids. Germline CDR1 and CDR2: LNHDA and SQIVND (reference sequence). With 10 bases clipped from V and 4 bases from J, the junction kept 19 bases outside the gene matches. The CDR3 sequence: CATVSGTSGRDRWSYNEQFF. CDR3 DNA: TGTGCCACCGTATCCGGGACTAGCGGGAGGGACAGGTGGAGTTACAATGAGCAGTTCTTC. Full variable domain (rest looked up from reference TRBV19 and TRBJ2-1): DGGITQSPKYLFRKEGQNVTLSCEQNLNHDAMYWYRQDPGQGLRLIYYSQIVNDFQKGDIAEGYSVSREKKESFPLTVTSAQKNPTAFYLCATVSGTSGRDRWSYNEQFFGPGTRLTVL.

At least ten counts were recorded for this clone. This rearrangement joins TRBV29-1 to TRBJ1-2, with TRBD1 identical over 8 bases. V shed 7 bases and J 7 bases; nucleotides not matched to a gene: 8. CDR1 and CDR2 (germline): SQVTM, ANQGSEA. This CDR3 contains 12 residues. The CDR3 DNA sequence: TGCAGCGCCAGGACAGGGAGGAGTGGCTACACCTTC. Protein sequence: CSARTGRSGYTF.

V is TRBV3-1 (or the pseudogene TRBV3-2) and J is TRBJ1-5; D perhaps matches TRBD1 (6 bases). V dropped 0 bases and J dropped 7 bases, with 16 bases sitting between them. From germline, CDR1 is LGHDT and CDR2 YNNKEL (reference sequence). This CDR3 is built from 16 residues. CDR3 residues: CASSQEGTSGRQPQHF. CDR3 nucleotide sequence: TGTGCCAGCAGCCAAGAGGGGACATCGGGTAGACAGCCCCAGCATTTT.

About this clone itself: The sample holds other DNA sequences that translate to the same CDR3. The rearrangement uses TRBV19 and TRBJ2-7; 11 nucleotides agree with TRBD1. Germline CDR1 LNHDA, CDR2 SQIVND (reference sequence). V dropped 3 bases and J dropped 3; count of bases not matched to a gene: 1. The length of the CDR3 is 14 residues. CDR3 amino acids: CASSIGTGGYEQYF. CDR3 coding DNA: TGTGCCAGTAGTATCGGGACAGGGGGCTACGAGCAGTACTTC.

The rearrangement uses TRBV7-9 and TRBJ1-3; D gene uncertain. V was trimmed by 2 bases and J by 8 bases, leaving 10 bases between them. CDR1 SEHNR and CDR2 FQNEAQ come from the germline V gene (reference sequence). CDR3 length: 13 residues. This chain's CDR3 is CASSLMEGHTIYF. The CDR3 bases are TGTGCCAGCAGCTTAATGGAGGGTCACACCATATATTTT.

J is TRBJ1-5 and V is TRBV18; 7 nucleotides align to TRBD1. This CDR3 comprises 16 residues. The J segment lost 2 bases and the V segment lost 1 base, leaving 5 bases of the junction unmatched. Germline V gene data show CDR1 as KGHSH and CDR2 as LQKENI. The CDR3 sequence: CASSPQTGQGNQPQHF. The CDR3, as DNA: TGTGCCAGCTCACCACAAACCGGACAGGGCAATCAGCCCCAGCATTTT.

This clone was detected ten times or more. The J gene is TRBJ2-7, the V gene TRBV7-9, with 8 bases lining up with TRBD1. Germline V gene lookup returns CDR1 SEHNR and CDR2 FQNEAQ (reference sequence). V shed 4 bases, J shed 4 bases, and the junction held 6 bases outside the gene matches. This CDR3 is 14 amino acids long. The CDR3 region has the DNA TGTGCCAGCAGCTACCGACAGGGGATTTACGAGCAGTACTTC. Residues: CASSYRQGIYEQYF. The full variable domain, in which reference TRBV7-9 and TRBJ2-7 provide the parts outside the CDR3, is DTGVSQNPRHKITKRGQNVTFRCDPISEHNRLYWYRQTLGQGPEFLTYFQNEAQLEKSRLLSDRFSAERPKGSFSTLEIQRTEQGDSAMYLCASSYRQGIYEQYFGPGTRLTVT.

The rearrangement joins TRBV30 to TRBJ1-5, with D hard to call. CDR1 and CDR2 (germline): GTSNPN, SVGIG (reference sequence). V was trimmed by 2 bases and J by 2 bases, leaving 10 bases between them. There are 14 residues in the CDR3. The CDR3: CAWSPRLGNQPQHF. DNA of the CDR3: TGTGCCTGGAGTCCAAGACTCGGCAATCAGCCCCAGCATTTT. Full variable domain (rest looked up from reference TRBV30 and TRBJ1-5): SQTIHQWPATLVQPVGSPLSLECTVEGTSNPNLYWYRQAAGRGLQLLFYSVGIGQISSEVPQNLSASRPQDRQFILSSKKLLLSDSGFYLCAWSPRLGNQPQHFGDGTRLSIL.

CDR3: CASSPTSPGGGSEAFF. The CDR3, as DNA: TGTGCCAGCAGTCCGACCTCCCCAGGGGGCGGCTCTGAAGCTTTCTTT. V and J are TRBV28 and TRBJ1-1; 8 bases are a match to TRBD1. CDR3 length equals 16 residues. The V segment lost 5 bases and the J segment 6 bases; nucleotides outside the gene matches: 14. Germline V gene data show CDR1 as MDHEN and CDR2 as SYDVKM.

The rearrangement joins TRBV19 to TRBJ1-1; D is perhaps TRBD1 (6 bases). Germline CDR1 reads LNHDA; CDR2 reads SQIVND (reference sequence). The CDR3 length is 16 residues. The V end lost 10 bases, the J end lost 0 bases, and 21 bases lay between the germline ends. CDR3 residues: CATKVGTGMLNTEAFF. DNA for the CDR3: TGTGCCACCAAAGTGGGAACAGGGATGTTGAACACTGAAGCTTTCTTT.